This T cell receptor beta chain was documented in a study of beta chain features in type 1 diabetes. CDR3 length: 13 amino acids. The germline gives CDR1 GTSNPN, CDR2 SVGIG (reference sequence). V lost 0 bases, J lost 1 base, and 6 bases lay in between. One heparinised blood draw, averaging around 0.12 L, came from each donor. This clone came up a few times. Its target is not known. The same CDR3 also results from other DNA sequences found in this sample. General study results and limits: Patients showed naive, central memory and Treg TCRB repertoires that appeared more similar than those of healthy donors. A moderate, significant TCRB CDR3 shortening appeared in type 1 diabetes across four CD4+ subsets. The study found fewer insertions and more deletions at VDJ junctions in type 1 diabetes patients. PCR might show a preference for shorter templates, equally across patients and controls.

Sequencing targeted expressed TCRB transcripts, as all isolated RNA had been reverse transcribed. Profiled with immunoSEQ multiplex PCR; TCRdb holds only in-frame clones, not every one. The table lists 600,000 to 700,000 clones, around an eighth of them singletons. The sample taken for sequencing was naive CD4+ T cells from blood. J is TRBJ1-1 and V is TRBV30; D gene unclear. The source of this sequence is a man between 18 and 29 years old with type 1 diabetes. CDR3 residues: CAWSVESNTEAFF. The CDR3 DNA sequence: TGTGCCTGGAGTGTGGAATCGAACACTGAAGCTTTCTTT.